A selection of T cell receptor beta chains follows, all from one sample in a study of T cell repertoires in cytomegalovirus infection. One entry per CDR3 protein results from TCRdb running MiXCR on the reads. In the table there are some 270,000 distinct CDR3 sequences, less than 25% of which are singletons. Their specific antigens are unknown. Material: cultured PBMCs, obtained from culture after CMV antigen stimulation. The source is a human donor in good health (CMV status not recorded). Some clones in this sample may be carry-over from other donors' samples. CDR3s include the opening cysteine and the closing phenylalanine or tryptophan. Each record gives: V gene, CDR3 length, clone size, D gene, J gene, CDR3 DNA, CDR3 protein. A D gene is named only where the DNA matches it firmly. Rows may omit the clone size; those that give it use once, few, many or a size class.

v_gene: TRBV7-2; len: 16; abundance: many; d_gene: -; j_gene: TRBJ2-1; CDR3nt: TGTGCCAGCAGCTTAGTTGCCGTCCGGCCCTACAATGAGCAGTTCTTC; CDR3aa: CASSLVAVRPYNEQFF
v_gene: TRBV5-5; len: 17; abundance: -; d_gene: -; j_gene: TRBJ2-5; CDR3nt: TGTGCCAGCAGCTCGGCTGACGGCCCAGGGTCGAGAGATACCCAGTACTTC; CDR3aa: CASSSADGPGSRDTQYF
v_gene: TRBV7-2; len: 14; abundance: few; d_gene: -; j_gene: TRBJ2-5; CDR3nt: TGTGCCAGCAGCGTCTCCGAGACTTTAGAGACCCAGTACTTC; CDR3aa: CASSVSETLETQYF
v_gene: TRBV5-6; len: 15; abundance: -; d_gene: -; j_gene: TRBJ1-1; CDR3nt: TGTGCCAGCAGCCCCGGGGAGGGCTGGGGTGGGGAAGCTTTCTTT; CDR3aa: CASSPGEGWGGEAFF
v_gene: TRBV7-9; len: 17; abundance: few; d_gene: -; j_gene: TRBJ2-2; CDR3nt: TGTGCCAGCAGCCCGACGATACGGGAGACGAACACCGGGGAGCTGTTTTTT; CDR3aa: CASSPTIRETNTGELFF
v_gene: TRBV6-5; len: 14; abundance: few; d_gene: -; j_gene: TRBJ2-1; CDR3nt: TGTGCCAGCAGTTACTATCAGGGGGGGAGTGAGCAGTTCTTC; CDR3aa: CASSYYQGGSEQFF
v_gene: TRBV5-4; len: 16; abundance: -; d_gene: -; j_gene: TRBJ2-7; CDR3nt: TGTGCCAGCAGCCCCGGGGAGCTACTGAGCTCCTACGAGCAGTACTTC; CDR3aa: CASSPGELLSSYEQYF
v_gene: TRBV11-3; len: 17; abundance: -; d_gene: -; j_gene: TRBJ2-3; CDR3nt: TGTGCCAGCAGCTTAGATTGGTCGGGAGATCCGACAGATACGCAGTATTTT; CDR3aa: CASSLDWSGDPTDTQYF
v_gene: TRBV27; len: 14; abundance: -; d_gene: -; j_gene: TRBJ1-2; CDR3nt: TGTGCCAGCAGTTCTCGACAGGATGGCTATGGCTACACCTTC; CDR3aa: CASSSRQDGYGYTF
v_gene: TRBV15; len: 15; abundance: few; d_gene: -; j_gene: TRBJ2-1; CDR3nt: TGTGCCACCAGCAGAGAACGACTAGTGTGGAATGAGCAGTTCTTC; CDR3aa: CATSRERLVWNEQFF
v_gene: TRBV7-2; len: 16; abundance: many; d_gene: -; j_gene: TRBJ1-6; CDR3nt: TGTGCCAGCAGCCCCAGTCCGAGGGGCGGGGGGTCACCCCTCCACTTT; CDR3aa: CASSPSPRGGGSPLHF
v_gene: TRBV5-6; len: 14; abundance: many; d_gene: -; j_gene: TRBJ1-2; CDR3nt: TGTGCCAGCAGCTTCGGGACGGAAAGTTATGGCTACACCTTC; CDR3aa: CASSFGTESYGYTF
v_gene: TRBV5-6; len: 16; abundance: -; d_gene: -; j_gene: TRBJ2-5; CDR3nt: TGTGCCAGCAGCTTTAAAGGACAATTTACCCAAGAGACCCAGTACTTC; CDR3aa: CASSFKGQFTQETQYF
v_gene: TRBV12-3/TRBV12-4; len: 13; abundance: many; d_gene: -; j_gene: TRBJ1-5; CDR3nt: TGTGCCAGCAGTCGGACAGACAATCAGCCCCAGCATTTT; CDR3aa: CASSRTDNQPQHF
v_gene: TRBV20-1; len: 15; abundance: -; d_gene: -; j_gene: TRBJ2-1; CDR3nt: TGCAGTGCTAGGGCCCGGGACGGTGACTTGCGAGAGCAGTTCTTC; CDR3aa: CSARARDGDLREQFF
v_gene: TRBV19; len: 11; abundance: -; d_gene: -; j_gene: TRBJ2-1; CDR3nt: TGTGCCAGTGGCTTAGTCGGTGAGCAGTTCTTC; CDR3aa: CASGLVGEQFF
v_gene: TRBV7-2; len: 14; abundance: many; d_gene: -; j_gene: TRBJ1-4; CDR3nt: TGTGCCAGCAGTTCGGACAGCTCTAATGAAAAACTGTTTTTT; CDR3aa: CASSSDSSNEKLFF
v_gene: TRBV12-5; len: 16; abundance: -; d_gene: TRBD2; j_gene: TRBJ2-5; CDR3nt: TGTGCTAGTGGTCTCCTAGCGGGGATAAACCAAGAGACCCAGTACTTC; CDR3aa: CASGLLAGINQETQYF
v_gene: TRBV2; len: 15; abundance: -; d_gene: -; j_gene: TRBJ1-1; CDR3nt: TGTGCCAGCAGTGAAGCGCGAGGGGTGGACCCTGAAGCTTTCTTT; CDR3aa: CASSEARGVDPEAFF
v_gene: TRBV4-1; len: 17; abundance: -; d_gene: TRBD1; j_gene: TRBJ1-1; CDR3nt: TGCGCCAGCAGCCTAGGACAGGGAAGGGCGTTAAACACTGAAGCTTTCTTT; CDR3aa: CASSLGQGRALNTEAFF
v_gene: TRBV27; len: 15; abundance: once; d_gene: -; j_gene: TRBJ2-1; CDR3nt: TGTGCCAGCCAATCAAACCCGGGACGGAACAATGAGCAGTTCTTC; CDR3aa: CASQSNPGRNNEQFF
v_gene: TRBV29-1; len: 14; abundance: few; d_gene: -; j_gene: TRBJ2-7; CDR3nt: TGCAGCGTTGAATTTGGTCGGGGAACCTACGAGCAGTACTTC; CDR3aa: CSVEFGRGTYEQYF
v_gene: TRBV7-2; len: 15; abundance: many; d_gene: TRBD2; j_gene: TRBJ2-1; CDR3nt: TGTGCCAGCAGCATACCCGGGACTAGCAGACATGAGCAGTTCTTC; CDR3aa: CASSIPGTSRHEQFF
v_gene: TRBV7-2; len: 13; abundance: many; d_gene: -; j_gene: TRBJ2-5; CDR3nt: TGTGCCAGCAGCCCCGGGACTGAAGAGACCCAGTACTTC; CDR3aa: CASSPGTEETQYF
v_gene: TRBV7-9; len: 17; abundance: -; d_gene: TRBD2; j_gene: TRBJ2-7; CDR3nt: TGTGCCAGCAGCTCCGGACTAGCGGATGTGAGCTCCTACGAGCAGTACTTC; CDR3aa: CASSSGLADVSSYEQYF
v_gene: TRBV4-2; len: 15; abundance: -; d_gene: -; j_gene: TRBJ1-6; CDR3nt: TGTGCCAGCAGCCAGGACCGGAATAGTAATTCACCCCTCCGCTTT; CDR3aa: CASSQDRNSNSPLRF
v_gene: TRBV28; len: 14; abundance: many; d_gene: -; j_gene: TRBJ2-5; CDR3nt: TGTGCCAGCAGTTTCCTCGGAACCGGCGGGACCCAGTACTTC; CDR3aa: CASSFLGTGGTQYF
v_gene: TRBV29-1; len: 16; abundance: few; d_gene: TRBD1; j_gene: TRBJ1-3; CDR3nt: TGCAGCGTTGAAGATGAGGGGGCAGGGCCGGGAAACACCATATATTTT; CDR3aa: CSVEDEGAGPGNTIYF
v_gene: TRBV6-1; len: 13; abundance: few; d_gene: -; j_gene: TRBJ2-5; CDR3nt: TGTGCCAGCAGACAGGGCTACCAAGAGACCCAGTACTTC; CDR3aa: CASRQGYQETQYF
v_gene: TRBV11-2; len: 15; abundance: -; d_gene: TRBD2; j_gene: TRBJ2-1; CDR3nt: TGTGCCAGCAGGCCGACTGCCGGACTAGCTGTTGAGCAGTTCTTC; CDR3aa: CASRPTAGLAVEQFF
v_gene: TRBV3-1; len: 18; abundance: -; d_gene: TRBD2; j_gene: TRBJ2-1; CDR3nt: TGTGCCAGCAGCCAACTGAAAGGGGTAGCGGGAACCTACAATGAGCAGTTCTTC; CDR3aa: CASSQLKGVAGTYNEQFF
v_gene: TRBV6-1; len: 12; abundance: few; d_gene: -; j_gene: TRBJ1-1; CDR3nt: TGTGCCAGCAGGACGGTGAACACTGAAGCTTTCTTT; CDR3aa: CASRTVNTEAFF
v_gene: TRBV2; len: 15; abundance: few; d_gene: TRBD1; j_gene: TRBJ1-3; CDR3nt: TGTGCCAGCAGTCTGACAGGGTCCCCTGGAAACACCATATATTTT; CDR3aa: CASSLTGSPGNTIYF
v_gene: TRBV7-9; len: 13; abundance: many; d_gene: -; j_gene: TRBJ2-1; CDR3nt: TGTGCCAGCAGCTACGATCCAGCCCATGAGCAGTTCTTC; CDR3aa: CASSYDPAHEQFF
v_gene: TRBV20-1; len: 16; abundance: -; d_gene: TRBD1; j_gene: TRBJ2-1; CDR3nt: TGCAGTGCGGCCGGGACAGGGGGTTTCTCCTACAATGAGCAGTTCTTC; CDR3aa: CSAAGTGGFSYNEQFF
v_gene: TRBV2; len: 13; abundance: -; d_gene: -; j_gene: TRBJ2-5; CDR3nt: TGTGCCAGCAGTGACGGGGGGCGGGAGACCCAGTACTTC; CDR3aa: CASSDGGRETQYF
v_gene: TRBV7-8; len: 14; abundance: few; d_gene: -; j_gene: TRBJ1-1; CDR3nt: TGTGCCAGCAGCTTAAACAGGGCGGGGACTGAAGCTTTCTTT; CDR3aa: CASSLNRAGTEAFF
v_gene: TRBV5-1; len: 16; abundance: few; d_gene: TRBD2; j_gene: TRBJ2-3; CDR3nt: TGCGCCAGCAGCTTGAACGGAGCGGGAGGGGCAGATACGCAGTATTTT; CDR3aa: CASSLNGAGGADTQYF
v_gene: TRBV12-5; len: 15; abundance: -; d_gene: -; j_gene: TRBJ2-6; CDR3nt: TGTGCTAGTGGTTTCAGCACCTCTGGGGCCAACGTCCTGACTTTC; CDR3aa: CASGFSTSGANVLTF
v_gene: TRBV5-4; len: 14; abundance: -; d_gene: -; j_gene: TRBJ1-2; CDR3nt: TGTGCCAGCAGCTTAGGCGGACAAAACTATGGCTACACCTTC; CDR3aa: CASSLGGQNYGYTF
v_gene: TRBV19; len: 15; abundance: -; d_gene: TRBD2; j_gene: TRBJ2-3; CDR3nt: TGTGCCAGTAGTATCTGGCTAGCGGACACAGATACGCAGTATTTT; CDR3aa: CASSIWLADTDTQYF
v_gene: TRBV18; len: 13; abundance: few; d_gene: -; j_gene: TRBJ1-1; CDR3nt: TGTGCCAGCTCACCAGGGAGCTACACTGAAGCTTTCTTT; CDR3aa: CASSPGSYTEAFF
v_gene: TRBV7-2; len: 14; abundance: many; d_gene: -; j_gene: TRBJ2-3; CDR3nt: TGTGCCAGCAGCTTAGGCCTGGCCCCAGATACGCAGTATTTT; CDR3aa: CASSLGLAPDTQYF
v_gene: TRBV7-9; len: 14; abundance: -; d_gene: -; j_gene: TRBJ1-1; CDR3nt: TGTGCCAGCAGCTGGATGTTGTCCGACACTGAAGCTTTCTTT; CDR3aa: CASSWMLSDTEAFF
v_gene: TRBV7-9; len: 14; abundance: few; d_gene: TRBD1; j_gene: TRBJ1-2; CDR3nt: TGTGCCAGCAGCTTAGGGACAGGCATCTATGGCTACACCTTC; CDR3aa: CASSLGTGIYGYTF
v_gene: TRBV7-2; len: 15; abundance: many; d_gene: TRBD2; j_gene: TRBJ2-1; CDR3nt: TGTGCCAGCAGCTTAGGACTAGCGGGAGGCGATGAGCAGTTCTTC; CDR3aa: CASSLGLAGGDEQFF
v_gene: TRBV7-2; len: 15; abundance: few; d_gene: -; j_gene: TRBJ1-5; CDR3nt: TGTGCCAGCAGCTTACGGGGGCACAGCAATCAGCCCCAGCATTTT; CDR3aa: CASSLRGHSNQPQHF
v_gene: TRBV6-5; len: 12; abundance: few; d_gene: -; j_gene: TRBJ2-2; CDR3nt: TGTGCCAGCCACGGCGAAACCGGGGAGCTGTTTTTT; CDR3aa: CASHGETGELFF
v_gene: TRBV28; len: 14; abundance: -; d_gene: -; j_gene: TRBJ2-5; CDR3nt: TGTGCCAGCAGTTTTTGGACAAACCAAGAGACCCAGTACTTC; CDR3aa: CASSFWTNQETQYF
v_gene: TRBV28; len: 15; abundance: -; d_gene: -; j_gene: TRBJ2-5; CDR3nt: TGTGCCAGCAAGAAAGGGACAACGTACCAAGAGACCCAGTACTTC; CDR3aa: CASKKGTTYQETQYF
v_gene: TRBV19; len: 16; abundance: few; d_gene: TRBD2; j_gene: TRBJ2-1; CDR3nt: TGTGCCAGTAGTATACGGGAGGGCCCGATTTTGGATGAGCAGTTCTTC; CDR3aa: CASSIREGPILDEQFF
v_gene: TRBV15; len: 18; abundance: few; d_gene: TRBD2; j_gene: TRBJ2-3; CDR3nt: TGTGCCACCAGCAGAGAAGGCCGGTGGACTAGCGGTACAGATACGCAGTATTTT; CDR3aa: CATSREGRWTSGTDTQYF
v_gene: TRBV7-9; len: 15; abundance: few; d_gene: -; j_gene: TRBJ2-1; CDR3nt: TGTGCCAGCAGCTTCGGGACCCGAGGCCACAATGAGCAGTTCTTC; CDR3aa: CASSFGTRGHNEQFF
v_gene: TRBV7-8; len: 14; abundance: many; d_gene: -; j_gene: TRBJ1-1; CDR3nt: TGTGCCAGCAGCTTAGCCAGGGAGGGCACTGAAGCTTTCTTT; CDR3aa: CASSLAREGTEAFF